This TCR beta chain was identified during a study of blood T cell repertoires in COVID-19. Trimming removed 1 base from V and 10 bases from J; junction bases left unmatched: 3. Germline assignment: CDR1 GTSNPN and CDR2 SVGIG (reference sequence). The CDR3 loop spans 11 amino acids. Researchers sorted participants into cohorts using their self-reported clinical history. The repertoire was sequenced with immunoSEQ multiplex PCR; TCRdb's copy has only in-frame clones and lacks some. Among around 230,000 clones listed, roughly 87% were seen once. Specimen: PBMCs or T cells enriched from blood (not recorded which). This receptor was identified in a man between 18 and 29 years old with acute COVID-19. The rearrangement links TRBV30 to TRBJ2-5; 7 bases align to TRBD1. Here the CDR3 DNA reads TGTGCCTGGAGTGCCCAGGGGGACCAGTACTTC. As protein: CAWSAQGDQYF.